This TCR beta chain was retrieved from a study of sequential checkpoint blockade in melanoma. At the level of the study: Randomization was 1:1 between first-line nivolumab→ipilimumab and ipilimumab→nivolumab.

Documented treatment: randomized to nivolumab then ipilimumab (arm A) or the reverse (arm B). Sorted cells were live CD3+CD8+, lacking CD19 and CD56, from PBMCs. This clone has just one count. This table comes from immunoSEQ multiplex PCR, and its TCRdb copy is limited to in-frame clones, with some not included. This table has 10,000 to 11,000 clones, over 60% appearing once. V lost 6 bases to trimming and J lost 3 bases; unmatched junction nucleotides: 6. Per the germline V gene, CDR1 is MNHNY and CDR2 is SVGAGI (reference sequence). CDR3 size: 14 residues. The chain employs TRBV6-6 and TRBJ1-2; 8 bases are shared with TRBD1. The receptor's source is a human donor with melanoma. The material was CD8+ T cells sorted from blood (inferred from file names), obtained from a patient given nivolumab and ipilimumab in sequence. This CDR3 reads CASSYAGGDYGYTF. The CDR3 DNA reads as TGTGCCAGCAGCTACGCAGGGGGCGACTATGGCTACACCTTC.